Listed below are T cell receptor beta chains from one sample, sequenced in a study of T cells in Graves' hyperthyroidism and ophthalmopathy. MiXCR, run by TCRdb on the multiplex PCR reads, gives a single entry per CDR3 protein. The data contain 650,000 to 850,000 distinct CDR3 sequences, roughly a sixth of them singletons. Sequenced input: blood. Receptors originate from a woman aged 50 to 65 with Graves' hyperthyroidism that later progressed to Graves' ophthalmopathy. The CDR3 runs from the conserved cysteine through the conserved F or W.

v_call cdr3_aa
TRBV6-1 CASLWNTEAFF
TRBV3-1 CASSAHQGADTGELFF
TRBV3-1 CASSLSPRDRGYGYTF
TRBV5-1 CASSPWWDSTRDGWTGELFF
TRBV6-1 CASNTLLRNTEAFF
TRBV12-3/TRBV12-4 CASLGGVREKLFF
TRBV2 CASSERDRTYYGYTF
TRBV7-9 CAISPTDTQYF
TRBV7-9 CASSLYRGVEAFF
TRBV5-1 CASTLGRDGYTF
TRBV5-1 CASSLEPSGGLTDTQYF
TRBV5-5 CASSADMGANTDTQYF
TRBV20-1 CSATSLGASNQPQHF
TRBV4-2 CASSQDGGGGRSYNEQFF
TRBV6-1 CASRLDDGITEAFF
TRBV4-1 CASSPDRGNYEQYF
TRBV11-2 CASSHLGGEQFF
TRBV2 CASKGQLTDTQYF
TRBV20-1 CSATGLAANEQFF
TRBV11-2 CASSSSLRTGANNIQYF
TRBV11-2 CASSRIPGHGETQYF
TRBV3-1 CASKTLDEQFF
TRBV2 CASSSYRDLRGYTF
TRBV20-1 CSARDQSAAEPYEQYF
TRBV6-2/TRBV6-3 CASSYMTEQFF
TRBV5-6 CASSFSTSNPANTGELFF
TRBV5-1 CASSLDQGAVEKLFF
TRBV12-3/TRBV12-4 CASSPPITTGELFF
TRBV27 CASSLYFSTPLHF
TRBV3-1 CASSPGTSGEGEQYF
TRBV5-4 CAGSWDLRGTGELFF
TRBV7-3 CAQRRNTIYF
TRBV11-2 CASSLKGYLGNTIYF
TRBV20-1 CSATMDSSEKLFF
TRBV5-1 CASSSSWRNGGGETQYF
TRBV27 CASSLSWSNYGYTF
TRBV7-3 CASRLGTVYQETQYF
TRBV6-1 CASSYGRGALYGYTF
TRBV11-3 CASSIDGVNEQYF
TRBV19 CASSVTGGAGFSNQPQHF
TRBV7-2 CASSLDWRETQYF
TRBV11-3 CASRPGQGPYSNQPQHF
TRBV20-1 CSASRGGRNTGELFF
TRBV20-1 CRLASDYGYTF
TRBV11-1 CASSSQGGGYTF
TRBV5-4 CASSYGQGYRYGYTF
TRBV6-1 CASSAGLSSYEQYF
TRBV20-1 CSAPDRDRNTEAFF
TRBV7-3 CASSVGPRDRNQQYF
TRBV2 CARTVGETQYF
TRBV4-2 CASSQVQGENVDTQYF
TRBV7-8 CASSSTRTGNTIYF
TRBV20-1 CSAPRDLSYEQYF